A single sample is the source of the 22 T cell receptor beta chains below, sequenced in a study of CXCR3-negative and CXCR3-positive naive CD8 T cells. The TRB libraries of cDNA were built by UMI-labeled 5' RACE. TCRdb reworked the 5' RACE reads into one entry per CDR3 protein, no DNA. The sample holds over 100,000 distinct CDR3 sequences. Source material: naive CXCR3- CD8+ T cells from blood. Sample subset: CD45RO-CCR7+CD27+CD95- naive CD8+ T cells lacking CXCR3 (TNR3-). These receptor sequences come from a human donor in good health. Some clones in this sample may be carry-over from other donors' samples.

This chain uses TRBV11-2 with TRBJ1-2. CDR1 is SGHAT, CDR2 FQNNGV, per germline. The CDR3 loop spans 13 amino acids. CDR3 amino acids: CASSLGSVRGYTF.

The rearrangement joins TRBV23-1 to TRBJ2-7. TRBV23-1 is marked as an open reading frame, function uncertain. The CDR3 is made up of 14 amino acids. The CDR3 here is CASSHQGRSYEQYF.

The chain has TRBV11-2 and TRBJ2-1; TCRdb picks TRBD2, but there is no DNA to check that call. CDR1 is SGHAT and CDR2 is FQNNGV in the germline V gene. The CDR3 covers 14 residues. This chain's CDR3 is CASSRRSGYNEQFF.

V and J are TRBV15 and TRBJ2-1. Germline loops: CDR1 LNHNV, CDR2 YYDKDF (reference sequence). The CDR3 loop spans 14 amino acids. The CDR3 sequence is CATSTRASYNEQFF. Filled out from reference TRBV15 and TRBJ2-1, the complete variable domain reads DAMVIQNPRYQVTQFGKPVTLSCSQTLNHNVMYWYQQKSSQAPKLLFHYYDKDFNNEADTPDNFQSRRPNTSFCFLDIRSPGLGDTAMYLCATSTRASYNEQFFGPGTRLTVL.

The V and J genes are TRBV12-3 or TRBV12-4 and TRBJ1-4. There are 11 residues in the CDR3. CDR3 sequence: CASSRGEKLFF.

The rearrangement joins TRBV7-9 to TRBJ2-7; TCRdb reports TRBD1, a call that lacks DNA to check it against. Looked up from germline, CDR1 is SEHNR and CDR2 is FQNEAQ (reference sequence). The CDR3 runs 16 residues. The CDR3 reads CASNSGTEVRFYEQYF.

J is TRBJ2-2 and V is TRBV12-3 or TRBV12-4; TCRdb's assignment of TRBD2 cannot be checked, as there is no DNA. The CDR3 extends over 15 amino acids. CDR3 amino acids: CASSRLASNTGELFF.

The J gene is TRBJ2-3, the V gene TRBV5-1. The CDR3 totals 15 residues. Germline lookup yields CDR1 SGHRS and CDR2 YFSETQ. The CDR3 is CASSLASLATDTQYF.

The V and J genes are TRBV15 and TRBJ2-1. The CDR3 runs to 12 residues. Germline values: CDR1 LNHNV, CDR2 YYDKDF (reference sequence). The CDR3 reads CATRGVRNEQFF.

V gene TRBV20-1 combines with J gene TRBJ1-6; there is no DNA to check the TCRdb D call of TRBD1. From germline, CDR1 is DFQATT and CDR2 SNEGSKA (reference sequence). The CDR3 covers 13 residues. The CDR3: CSARGRGNSPLHF.

The CDR3 sequence: CASSFYSGRGYEQYF. The rearrangement joins TRBV7-2 to TRBJ2-7; the D call from TCRdb, TRBD2, cannot be confirmed without DNA. The CDR3 extends over 15 amino acids. Germline V gene data show CDR1 as SGHTA and CDR2 as FQGNSA.

The chain recombines TRBV5-5 with TRBJ1-2; TCRdb's D call of TRBD1 is untestable without DNA. CDR3 length: 14 amino acids. Germline-derived CDR1 and CDR2 are SGHKS and YYEKEE (reference sequence). CDR3: CASSLGTGNYGYTF. The full variable domain, rest sourced from reference TRBV5-5 and TRBJ1-2, is DAGVTQSPTHLIKTRGQQVTLRCSPISGHKSVSWYQQVLGQGPQFIFQYYEKEERGRGNFPDRFSARQFPNYSSELNVNALLLGDSALYLCASSLGTGNYGYTFGSGTRLTVV.

This chain joins TRBV7-9 and TRBJ1-5; TCRdb's D gene call, TRBD1, goes unchecked for lack of DNA. The CDR3 has 13 residues. Germline V gene lookup returns CDR1 SEHNR and CDR2 FQNEAQ (reference sequence). The CDR3 loop reads CASSLHSGEPQHF.

The chain employs TRBV28 and TRBJ2-2; TCRdb proposes TRBD1, but this gene call is untestable without DNA. In germline, CDR1 is MDHEN, CDR2 SYDVKM. The CDR3 extends over 16 amino acids. CDR3 region: CASSLRGQGGTGELFF.

This sequence joins TRBV27 and TRBJ1-3. The CDR3 sequence is 13 residues long. CDR1 is MNHEY, CDR2 SMNVEV, per germline (reference sequence). The CDR3 reads CASRPFSGNTIYF.

V is TRBV7-9 and J is TRBJ2-5; TCRdb's assignment of TRBD2 cannot be checked, as there is no DNA. CDR3 length: 15 amino acids. Germline CDR1 reads SEHNR; CDR2 reads FQNEAQ (reference sequence). The CDR3 sequence is CASSHNLADGQTQYF.

The chain carries TRBV5-1 and TRBJ2-1; there is no DNA to check the TCRdb D call of TRBD2. The CDR3 sequence is 15 residues long. Looked up from germline, CDR1 is SGHRS and CDR2 is YFSETQ. CDR3 amino acids: CASSPRDPSYNEQFF.

The gene calls are TRBV15 and TRBJ2-1. Germline V gene data show CDR1 as LNHNV and CDR2 as YYDKDF (reference sequence). The CDR3 loop spans 14 amino acids. The CDR3 sequence is CATSRLEINNEQFF.

The chain links TRBV11-3 to TRBJ2-2; TCRdb calls TRBD2, which cannot be checked without DNA. The CDR3 has 15 amino acids. Germline V CDR1 and CDR2: SGHNT, YENEEA. The chain's CDR3 is CASSSNSPPPGELFF. Based on the CDR3 plus reference TRBV11-3 and TRBJ2-2, the full variable domain is EAGVVQSPRYKIIEKKQPVAFWCNPISGHNTLYWYLQNLGQGPELLIRYENEEAVDDSQLPKDRFSAERLKGVDSTLKIQPAELGDSAVYLCASSSNSPPPGELFFGEGSRLTVL.

The CDR3 sequence is CSARDLAIEQYF. J is TRBJ2-7 and V is TRBV20-1. This CDR3 has 12 amino acids. CDR1 is DFQATT, CDR2 SNEGSKA, per germline (reference sequence).

The chain is built from TRBV29-1 and TRBJ2-7. This CDR3 comprises 12 residues. Germline-derived CDR1 and CDR2 are SQVTM and ANQGSEA. This chain's CDR3 is CSVSTGAHEQYF.

J is TRBJ2-1 and V is TRBV20-1; TCRdb lists TRBD2, though no DNA is available to test this call. The CDR3 totals 14 residues. Germline V lookup: CDR1 DFQATT, CDR2 SNEGSKA (reference sequence). CDR3 sequence reads: CSARGTSGGAVQFF.